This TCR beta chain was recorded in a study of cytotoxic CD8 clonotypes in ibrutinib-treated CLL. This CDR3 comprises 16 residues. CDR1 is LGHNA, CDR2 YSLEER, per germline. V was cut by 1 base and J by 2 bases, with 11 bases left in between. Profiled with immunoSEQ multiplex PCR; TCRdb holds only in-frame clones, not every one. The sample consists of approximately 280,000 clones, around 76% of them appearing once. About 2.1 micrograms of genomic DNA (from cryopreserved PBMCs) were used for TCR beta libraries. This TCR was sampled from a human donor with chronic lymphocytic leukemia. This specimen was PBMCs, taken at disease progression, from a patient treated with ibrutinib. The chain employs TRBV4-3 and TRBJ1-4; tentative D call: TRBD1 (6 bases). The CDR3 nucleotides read TGCGCCAGCAGCCAAGGGTGGACAGAGACTAATGAAAAACTGTTTTTT. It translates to CASSQGWTETNEKLFF.